This TCR beta chain was captured in a study of CD8 T cells in ankylosing spondylitis. Study-level results: Disease-linked clones were found to be CD8+ and relatively rare in peripheral blood. Significantly higher representation of disease-linked clones was reported for matched ankylosing spondylitis synovial fluid. Ankylosing spondylitis blood seemed to carry a telltale TCR beta motif made of about 8 highly homologous variants. Some of these motif variants have turned up before, in reports on reactive arthritis synovial fluid and blood.

This clonotype showed up just a few times. What it binds is unknown. Germline assignment: CDR1 SEHNR and CDR2 FQNEAQ (reference sequence). The CDR3 has 15 residues. Between the trimmed V and J ends, which lost 3 bases and 4 bases, there was a span of 16 bases. Library preparation for TCR beta used quantitative 5'-RACE with molecular barcodes. TCRdb re-derived calls from the 5' RACE reads in MiXCR, one entry per CDR3 protein. Of fewer than 500,000 distinct CDR3 sequences listed, about a fifth were seen once; the top ten hold about 16%. The chain carries TRBV7-9 and TRBJ2-7, with D possibly being TRBD1 (6 bases). The source material was blood, either unsorted or a sorted T cell fraction (not recorded which). This sequence was found in a male donor with ankylosing spondylitis. This CDR3 is CASSFLQGRRYEQYF. DNA of the CDR3: TGTGCCAGCAGCTTTTTACAGGGAAGGAGATACGAGCAGTACTTC.